This TCR beta chain comes out of a study of brain T cells in children with intractable seizures (dated by TCRdb to about 2021). Regarding the complete study: A NanoString immunology panel was first used to screen resected brain tissue from around 57 pediatric epilepsy surgery cases for immune gene transcripts. Among the roughly 12 selected surgery cases, eight also had pre-surgery blood sequenced, leaving four with brain tissue only.

The CDR3 numbers 14 residues from cysteine through phenylalanine. Left in the record is the CDR3 DNA by itself, 42 bases read in frame from the first base. CDR1 and CDR2, per the germline V gene, are MNHEY and SVGAGI. From V the trimming removes 6 bases and from J it removes 4 bases, while the gene matches leave 7 bases of the junction unaccounted for. The immunoSEQ assay was applied to genomic DNA to generate the TCR beta chain sequences. As for how the authors treated the data: CDR3 sequences that did not begin with the conserved framework cysteine at position 104 were removed by hand. To get clonality, the normalized Shannon's Diversity Index was subtracted from one, giving values from 0 (maximal diversity) to 1 (oligoclonal). To check whether a given CDR3 had different frequencies in two samples, for example brain versus blood, chi-squared comparison-of-proportions tests were used. Public clonotypes were identified by searching immuneACCESS, and similarity to known antiviral clonotypes was assessed with the VDJdb browser. In its TCRdb copy, this immuneACCESS table keeps in-frame sequences only and misses some clones. Where compared with another copy, unresolved V genes explain less than half of these, and the others have no known cause. V, J and clone size are those of that table, while D and trimming were read from the DNA. The sample yields around 80,000 clones; 91% were counted once. Around 22% of the sample is taken by the ten largest.

The label giving this sample's time point can be read as: resected brain tissue, or blood drawn just prior to surgery. The surgery cases with the highest brain T cell transcript signatures were chosen for TCR beta chain sequencing of brain tissue, and also of blood when blood was available. Before surgery, the patients had been given at least one anti-epileptic drug. The TCR-sequenced patients were children whose drug-resistant epilepsy was caused by tuberous sclerosis complex, focal cortical dysplasia, Rasmussen encephalitis or hemimegalencephaly. Blood was drawn right before the epilepsy surgery. Bulk genomic DNA was isolated from unsorted brain tissue and whole blood using the Monarch genomic DNA purification kit. This clone is a singleton in its sample. Its binding antigen is unknown. No base-level quality is on record; no much larger clone is a single base apart. The full study reports these points: Viral specificity was inferred only from CDR3 sequence similarity, and patients' HCMV serostatus was unknown. Because sequencing depth was different between pre-surgery and post-surgery blood, clones absent from the pre-surgery sample may reflect undersampling.

Here the sequenced sample was peripheral blood, taken at surgery. The receptor was isolated from a girl aged 2-10 years with Rasmussen encephalitis and intractable seizures. The chain couples TRBV6-5 to TRBJ2-7; 9 bases in between match TRBD1. This receptor carries the CDR3 CASSRWGQGYEQYF. At the DNA level, the sequence is TGTGCCAGCAGCCGCTGGGGACAGGGATACGAGCAGTACTTC.